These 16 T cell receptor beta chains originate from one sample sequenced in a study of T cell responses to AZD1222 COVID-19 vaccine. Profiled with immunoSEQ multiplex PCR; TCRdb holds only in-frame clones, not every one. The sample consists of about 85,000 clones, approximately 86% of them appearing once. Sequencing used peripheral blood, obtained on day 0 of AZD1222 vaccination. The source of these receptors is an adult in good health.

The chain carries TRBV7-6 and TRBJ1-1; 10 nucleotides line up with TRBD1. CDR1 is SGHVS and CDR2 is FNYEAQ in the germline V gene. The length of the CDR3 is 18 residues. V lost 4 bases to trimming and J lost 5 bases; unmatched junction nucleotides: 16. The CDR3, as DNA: TGTGCCAGCAGCTCAAAACCCGGGACAGGGGTAGTACGTACTGAAGCTTTCTTT. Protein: CASSSKPGTGVVRTEAFF.

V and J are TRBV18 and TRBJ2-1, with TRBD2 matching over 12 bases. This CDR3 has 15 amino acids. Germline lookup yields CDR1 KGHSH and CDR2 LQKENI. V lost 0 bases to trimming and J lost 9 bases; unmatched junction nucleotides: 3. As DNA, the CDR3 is TGTGCCAGCTCACCACCGTCTAGCGGGAGGGGTGAGCAGTTCTTC. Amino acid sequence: CASSPPSSGRGEQFF.

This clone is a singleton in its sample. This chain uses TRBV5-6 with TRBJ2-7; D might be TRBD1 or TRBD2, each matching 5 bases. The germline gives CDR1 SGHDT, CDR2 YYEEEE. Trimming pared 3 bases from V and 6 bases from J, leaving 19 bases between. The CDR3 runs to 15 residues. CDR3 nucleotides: TGTGCCAGCAGCTCATACACCGGGGCGGGTCCCGAGCAGTACTTC. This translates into CASSSYTGAGPEQYF.

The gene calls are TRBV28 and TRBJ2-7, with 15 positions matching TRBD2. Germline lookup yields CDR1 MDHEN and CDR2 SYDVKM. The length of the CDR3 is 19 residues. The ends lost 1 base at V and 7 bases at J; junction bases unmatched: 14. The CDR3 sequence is CASSLFPGTSGRKIEEQYF. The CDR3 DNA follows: TGTGCCAGCAGTTTATTCCCCGGGACTAGCGGGAGGAAGATAGAAGAGCAGTACTTC.

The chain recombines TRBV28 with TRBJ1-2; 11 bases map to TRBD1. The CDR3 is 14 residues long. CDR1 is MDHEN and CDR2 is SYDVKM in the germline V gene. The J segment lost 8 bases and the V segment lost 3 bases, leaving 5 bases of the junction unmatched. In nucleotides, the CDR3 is TGTGCCAGCAGTTTGGGACAGGGGGGTCGCGGCTACACCTTC. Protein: CASSLGQGGRGYTF.

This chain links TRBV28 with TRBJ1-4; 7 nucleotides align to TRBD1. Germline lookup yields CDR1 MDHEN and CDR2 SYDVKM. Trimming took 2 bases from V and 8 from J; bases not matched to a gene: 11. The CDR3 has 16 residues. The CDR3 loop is CASSLRGGRVGEKLFF. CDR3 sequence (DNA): TGTGCCAGCAGTTTACGAGGGGGCAGGGTTGGCGAAAAACTGTTTTTT.

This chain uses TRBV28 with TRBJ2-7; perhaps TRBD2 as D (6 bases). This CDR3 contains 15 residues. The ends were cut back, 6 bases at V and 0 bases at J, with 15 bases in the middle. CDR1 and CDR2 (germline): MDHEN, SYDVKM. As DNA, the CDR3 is TGTGCCAGCAGGGACGGGTGGGGGGTCTCCTACGAGCAGTACTTC. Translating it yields CASRDGWGVSYEQYF. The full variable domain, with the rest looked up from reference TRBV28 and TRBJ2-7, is DVKVTQSSRYLVKRTGEKVFLECVQDMDHENMFWYRQDPGLGLRLIYFSYDVKMKEKGDIPEGYSVSREKKERFSLILESASTNQTSMYLCASRDGWGVSYEQYFGPGTRLTVT.

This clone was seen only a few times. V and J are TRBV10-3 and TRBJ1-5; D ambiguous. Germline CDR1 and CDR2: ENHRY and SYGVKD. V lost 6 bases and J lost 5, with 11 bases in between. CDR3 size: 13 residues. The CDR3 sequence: CAISGPTYQPQHF. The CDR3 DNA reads TGTGCCATCAGCGGCCCGACTTATCAGCCCCAGCATTTT.

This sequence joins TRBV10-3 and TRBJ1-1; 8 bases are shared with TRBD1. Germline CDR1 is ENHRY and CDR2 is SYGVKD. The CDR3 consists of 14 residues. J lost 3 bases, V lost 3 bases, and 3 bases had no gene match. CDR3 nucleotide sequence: TGTGCCATCAGTGATCGGACAGGGTACACTGAAGCTTTCTTT. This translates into CAISDRTGYTEAFF.

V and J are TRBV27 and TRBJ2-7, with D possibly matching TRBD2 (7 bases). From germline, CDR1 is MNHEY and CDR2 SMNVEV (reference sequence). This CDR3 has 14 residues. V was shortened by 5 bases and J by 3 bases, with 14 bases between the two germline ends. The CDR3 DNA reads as TGTGCCAGCAGTGGGGAGGGACATTACTACGAGCAGTACTTC. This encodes CASSGEGHYYEQYF.

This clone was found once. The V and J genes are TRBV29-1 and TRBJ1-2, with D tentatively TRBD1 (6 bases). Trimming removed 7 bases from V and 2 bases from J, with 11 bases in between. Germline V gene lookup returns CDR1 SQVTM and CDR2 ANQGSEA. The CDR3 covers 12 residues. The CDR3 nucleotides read TGCAGCGAGAGGACAGAGAACTATGGCTACACCTTC. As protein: CSERTENYGYTF.

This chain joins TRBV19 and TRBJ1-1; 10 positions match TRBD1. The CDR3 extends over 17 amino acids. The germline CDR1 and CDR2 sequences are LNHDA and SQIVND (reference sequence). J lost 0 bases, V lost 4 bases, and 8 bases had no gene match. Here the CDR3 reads CASSSWTGGFMNTEAFF. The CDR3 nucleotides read TGTGCCAGTAGTAGCTGGACAGGGGGTTTCATGAACACTGAAGCTTTCTTT.

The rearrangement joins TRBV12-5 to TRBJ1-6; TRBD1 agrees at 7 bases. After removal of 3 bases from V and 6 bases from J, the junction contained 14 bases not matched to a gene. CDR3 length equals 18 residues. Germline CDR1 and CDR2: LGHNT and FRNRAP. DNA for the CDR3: TGTGCTAGTGGTTTAAGGACAGGCCGTGATGGTGGTAATTCACCCCTCCACTTT. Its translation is CASGLRTGRDGGNSPLHF.

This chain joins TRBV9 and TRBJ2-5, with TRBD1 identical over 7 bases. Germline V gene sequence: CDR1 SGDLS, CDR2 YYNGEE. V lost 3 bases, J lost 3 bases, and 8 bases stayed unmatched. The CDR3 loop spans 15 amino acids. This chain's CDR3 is CASSASPGTEETQYF. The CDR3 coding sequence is TGTGCCAGCAGCGCATCGCCCGGGACAGAAGAGACCCAGTACTTC.

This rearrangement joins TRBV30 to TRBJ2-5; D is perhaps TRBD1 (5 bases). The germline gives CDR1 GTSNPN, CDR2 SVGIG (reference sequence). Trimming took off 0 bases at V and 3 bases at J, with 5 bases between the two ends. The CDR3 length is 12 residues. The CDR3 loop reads CAWSVQEETQYF. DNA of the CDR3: TGTGCCTGGAGTGTACAGGAAGAGACCCAGTACTTC.

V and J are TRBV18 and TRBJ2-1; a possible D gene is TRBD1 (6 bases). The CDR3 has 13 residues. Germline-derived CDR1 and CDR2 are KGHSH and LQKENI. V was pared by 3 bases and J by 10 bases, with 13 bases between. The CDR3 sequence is CASSPDSVREQFF. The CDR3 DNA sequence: TGTGCCAGCTCACCGGACAGTGTAAGGGAGCAGTTCTTC.